Following are 12 T cell receptor beta chains from one sample sequenced in a study of T cell responses to AZD1222 COVID-19 vaccine. Using immunoSEQ multiplex PCR, the repertoire was profiled, and TCRdb retains in-frame clones only, with some absent. The table includes under 150,000 clones, roughly 88% detected once. The source material was peripheral blood, sampled on day 0 of AZD1222 vaccination. These receptors came from an adult in good health.

A few counts support this clone. The chain has TRBV3-1 (or the pseudogene TRBV3-2) and TRBJ2-3; D is tentatively TRBD1 or TRBD2 (5 bases each). This CDR3 is 16 amino acids long. From germline, CDR1 is LGHDT and CDR2 YNNKEL (reference sequence). Trimming took off 0 bases at V and 0 bases at J, with 10 bases between the two ends. The chain's CDR3 is CASSQDGGPSTDTQYF. The CDR3 DNA follows: TGTGCCAGCAGCCAAGATGGGGGTCCTAGCACAGATACGCAGTATTTT.

V is TRBV7-2 and J is TRBJ2-4; D unclear. CDR1 SGHTA and CDR2 FQGNSA come from the germline V gene. This CDR3 is 15 amino acids long. V lost 6 bases to trimming and J lost 0 bases, with 12 bases between them. The CDR3 loop reads CASSSLLLAKNIQYF. The CDR3, as DNA: TGTGCCAGCAGTTCTTTGCTCCTAGCCAAAAACATTCAGTACTTC.

The chain has TRBV6-5 and TRBJ2-3, with D unresolved. Trimming left V 0 bases short and J 3 bases short, with 4 bases between. Germline values: CDR1 MNHEY, CDR2 SVGAGI. The CDR3 is 13 amino acids. This CDR3 is CASSYSLTDTQYF. CDR3 in DNA: TGTGCCAGCAGTTACTCACTTACAGATACGCAGTATTTT.

The gene calls are TRBV7-2 and TRBJ1-5; the D is unclear. The V end lost 7 bases, the J end lost 3 bases, and 10 bases lay between the germline ends. The CDR3 is 13 residues long. CDR1 SGHTA and CDR2 FQGNSA come from the germline V gene. The CDR3 nucleotides read TGTGCCAGCAAAAAAGTCATCAATCAGCCCCAGCATTTT. It translates to CASKKVINQPQHF. Full variable domain (outside the CDR3, taken from reference TRBV7-2 and TRBJ1-5): GAGVSQSPSNKVTEKGKDVELRCDPISGHTALYWYRQSLGQGLEFLIYFQGNSAPDKSGLPSDRFSAERTGGSVSTLTIQRTQQEDSAVYLCASKKVINQPQHFGDGTRLSIL.

The rearrangement links TRBV10-3 to TRBJ1-2, with TRBD1 matching 8 bases. This CDR3 has 14 residues. Germline-derived CDR1 and CDR2 are ENHRY and SYGVKD. The V and J ends lost 4 bases and 5 bases, in that order; junction bases with no gene match: 6. DNA for the CDR3: TGTGCCATCAGTGGGGGGACAGGTGATTATGGCTACACCTTC. This encodes CAISGGTGDYGYTF.

The chain links TRBV5-6 to TRBJ2-5, with D tentatively TRBD1 or TRBD2 (7 bases each). Trimming took off 4 bases at V and 5 bases at J, with 18 bases between the two ends. CDR3 length: 15 amino acids. Germline V gene data show CDR1 as SGHDT and CDR2 as YYEEEE. The CDR3 nucleotides read TGTGCCAGCAGCCCCTGGGACAGAGCGGGGGAGACCCAGTACTTC. It translates to CASSPWDRAGETQYF.

The chain joins TRBV24-1 to TRBJ2-1; 10 bases fit TRBD2. V trimming: 3 bases; J trimming: 10 bases; junction bases outside the gene matches: 8. Germline assignment: CDR1 KGHDR and CDR2 SFDVKD. CDR3 length: 15 amino acids. The CDR3 DNA follows: TGTGCCACCAGTGATAGGGCTAGCGGGGGCTTCGAGCAGTTCTTC. This codes for CATSDRASGGFEQFF.

J is TRBJ1-2 and V is TRBV3-1 (or the pseudogene TRBV3-2); weak D call: TRBD1 (5 bases). Trimming removed 4 bases from V and 6 bases from J, with 9 bases in between. The CDR3 is made up of 12 amino acids. Germline CDR1 LGHDT, CDR2 YNNKEL (reference sequence). Here the CDR3 reads CASSPRGHGYTF. Here the CDR3 DNA reads TGTGCCAGCAGCCCCCGGGGACATGGCTACACCTTC.

The chain carries TRBV9 and TRBJ1-4; D unresolved. Germline assignment: CDR1 SGDLS and CDR2 YYNGEE. The CDR3 has 14 residues. Trimming stripped 1 base from V and 5 bases from J, with 9 bases between. The CDR3 DNA reads TGTGCCAGCAGCGTATCGGCAGTAAATGAAAAACTGTTTTTT. This encodes CASSVSAVNEKLFF.

This clone was detected a few times. The chain carries TRBV7-2 and TRBJ2-5; 7 bases line up with TRBD2. The CDR3 loop spans 14 amino acids. V shed 5 bases, J shed 1 base, and the junction held 4 bases outside the gene matches. CDR1 SGHTA and CDR2 FQGNSA come from the germline V gene. The CDR3 reads CASSGWGGQETQYF. The CDR3 DNA reads TGTGCCAGCAGCGGGTGGGGGGGCCAAGAGACCCAGTACTTC.

The gene calls are TRBV5-4 and TRBJ2-7, with 11 bases fitting TRBD1. This CDR3 contains 16 residues. The J segment lost 7 bases and the V segment lost 5 bases, leaving 14 bases of the junction unmatched. Looked up from germline, CDR1 is SGHNT and CDR2 is YYREEE (reference sequence). The CDR3 spells CASSKDPGTGGLEQYF. Written as DNA, the CDR3 is TGTGCCAGCAGTAAAGACCCCGGGACAGGGGGTTTGGAGCAGTACTTC.

V and J are TRBV18 and TRBJ2-2, with D unresolved. The germline V gene encodes CDR1 KGHSH and CDR2 LQKENI. The V end was cut by 1 base, the J end by 1 base, with 4 bases between. The CDR3 sequence is 14 residues long. CDR3 DNA: TGTGCCAGCTCACCACAGAAGAACACCGGGGAGCTGTTTTTT. Its protein is CASSPQKNTGELFF.